This T cell receptor beta chain was found in a study of Ad26.COV2.S vaccination and SARS-CoV-2 variants. The CDR3 spans 17 residues. Germline V gene lookup returns CDR1 SGHDT and CDR2 YYEEEE. The V gene end was trimmed by 0 bases and the J gene end by 1 base; junction bases not matched to a gene: 8. Method: immunoSEQ multiplex PCR; TCRdb's copy keeps in-frame clones and lacks some. Among 300,000 to 400,000 clones listed, 85% to 90% were seen once. The treatment is: 15 to 20 received Ad26.COV2.S at low or high dose, single or two shots; a few received placebo; per-sample allocation not given. After the first vaccine or placebo injection, samples were drawn on day 63.

The genes are TRBV5-6 and TRBJ1-1; 8 bases fit TRBD1. This sequence originates from a person between 18 and 65 years old who received the Ad26.COV2.S COVID-19 vaccine or a placebo. Sequencing was performed on peripheral blood, taken in a trial of Ad26.COV2.S vaccine versus placebo. The CDR3 region is CASSLDPRGQWNTEAFF. The CDR3 region has the DNA TGTGCCAGCAGCTTGGACCCCAGGGGGCAGTGGAACACTGAAGCTTTCTTT.